Below, 26 T cell receptor beta chains from the same sample are listed, as sequenced in a study of cytomegalovirus exposure and HLA in healthy donors. PCR was performed using 60 Vbeta and 13 Jbeta primers. Sequencing used immunoSEQ multiplex PCR; TCRdb keeps in-frame clones, though not all of them. The sample has approximately 220,000 clones, approximately 80% seen once; the top ten hold 1.3% to 1.5%. The sequenced material came from PBMCs. These receptors were taken from a girl aged 5-17 years in good health and CMV-seronegative.

This chain joins TRBV2 and TRBJ2-7, with a possible D match to TRBD1 (5 bases). This CDR3 has 12 residues. V was shortened by 7 bases and J by 4 bases, with 11 bases between the two germline ends. Germline CDR1 SNHLY, CDR2 FYNNEI. CDR3 protein: CASKGQTYEQYF. In nucleotides, the CDR3 is TGTGCCAGCAAGGGGCAGACGTACGAGCAGTACTTC.

V and J are TRBV7-2 and TRBJ1-6; D might be TRBD1 (5 bases). CDR3 length: 16 amino acids. Germline CDR1 and CDR2: SGHTA and FQGNSA. The V end lost 0 bases, the J end lost 8 bases, and 14 bases lay between the germline ends. CDR3 bases: TGTGCCAGCAGCTTAGCGCTAGGCAGGGAGGATTCACCCCTCCACTTT. It encodes CASSLALGREDSPLHF. The full variable domain, rest sourced from reference TRBV7-2 and TRBJ1-6, is GAGVSQSPSNKVTEKGKDVELRCDPISGHTALYWYRQSLGQGLEFLIYFQGNSAPDKSGLPSDRFSAERTGGSVSTLTIQRTQQEDSAVYLCASSLALGREDSPLHFGNGTRLTVT.

The CDR3 spells CASTRQGVQKLFF. CDR3 coding DNA: TGTGCCAGCACCCGACAGGGTGTCCAAAAACTGTTTTTT. The chain links TRBV6-1 to TRBJ1-4; 7 positions match TRBD1. This CDR3 is 13 amino acids long. V was pared by 7 bases and J by 9 bases, with 8 bases of the junction left unmatched. Germline V gene sequence: CDR1 MNHNS, CDR2 SASEGT.

The V gene is TRBV7-8, the J gene TRBJ2-7, with 9 positions matching TRBD1. Per germline, CDR1 SGHVS and CDR2 FQNEAQ. Trimming at V came to 3 bases and at J to 13 bases, leaving 10 bases not matched to a gene. The CDR3 contains 13 residues. In DNA form, the CDR3 reads TGTGCCAGCAGCTTCTTGACAGGGGGGGGGTTCTACTTC. Translation gives CASSFLTGGGFYF. Together with reference TRBV7-8 and TRBJ2-7, the CDR3 gives the full variable domain: GAGVSQSPRYKVAKRGQDVALRCDPISGHVSLFWYQQALGQGPEFLTYFQNEAQLDKSGLPSDRFFAERPEGSVSTLKIQRTQQEDSAVYLCASSFLTGGGFYFGPGTRLTVT.

The chain uses TRBV11-1 and TRBJ2-2; 7 bases fit TRBD1. CDR1 is SGHAT, CDR2 FQDESV, per germline (reference sequence). V trimming: 10 bases; J trimming: 4 bases; junction bases outside the gene matches: 21. The CDR3 extends over 18 amino acids. This chain's CDR3 is CATRTNRDRQGFTGELFF. The DNA of the CDR3 is TGTGCCACCCGAACGAACCGGGACAGACAGGGATTCACCGGGGAGCTGTTTTTT. The complete variable domain, with remaining parts taken from reference TRBV11-1 and TRBJ2-2, reads EAEVAQSPRYKITEKSQAVAFWCDPISGHATLYWYRQILGQGPELLVQFQDESVVDDSQLPKDRFSAERLKGVDSTLKIQPAELGDSAMYLCATRTNRDRQGFTGELFFGEGSRLTVL.

This clone showed up just once. V and J are TRBV7-8 and TRBJ2-5; D perhaps matches TRBD2 (6 bases). The J call may be faulty, since TRBJ2-7 better matches the DNA end. The germline gives CDR1 SGHVS, CDR2 FQNEAQ. CDR3 length: 19 amino acids. The CDR3 sequence: CASSLPFQPLGGDFYEQYF. As DNA, the CDR3 is TGTGCCAGCAGCTTACCGTTCCAACCCCTGGGAGGAGATTTCTACGAGCAGTACTTC.

This clone was seen just once. The genes are TRBV18 and TRBJ2-7; 8 nucleotides match TRBD1. In germline, CDR1 is KGHSH, CDR2 LQKENI. This CDR3 spans 16 amino acids. Germline trimming cut 0 bases from V and 9 bases from J; bases unmatched to any gene: 13. The CDR3 DNA is TGTGCCAGCTCACCACCGAGACAGGGGTCGTCTGAGGGGCAGTACTTC. This translates into CASSPPRQGSSEGQYF.

The chain joins TRBV20-1 to TRBJ2-7; D perhaps matches TRBD1 (5 bases). CDR3 size: 11 residues. Germline loops: CDR1 DFQATT, CDR2 SNEGSKA (reference sequence). Trimming stripped 6 bases from V and 12 bases from J, with 18 bases between. CDR3 sequence: CSASQAAGRYF. The DNA of the CDR3 is TGCAGTGCATCACAGGCCGCCGGAAGGTACTTC.

The rearrangement joins TRBV2 to TRBJ1-1, with unresolved D. Germline CDR1 SNHLY, CDR2 FYNNEI. The CDR3 covers 14 residues. V was cut by 4 bases and J by 3 bases, with 12 bases left in between. CDR3 DNA sequence: TGTGCCAGCAGTGGCACAGAATGGGACACTGAAGCTTTCTTT. Amino acid sequence: CASSGTEWDTEAFF.

This clone was detected only once. The chain couples TRBV7-8 to TRBJ1-5; 8 bases align to TRBD1. CDR3 size: 16 residues. V lost 5 bases to trimming and J lost 1 base; unmatched junction nucleotides: 7. Per germline, CDR1 SGHVS and CDR2 FQNEAQ. Here the CDR3 DNA reads TGTGCCAGCAGCCCCACCGACAGGGGCAGCAATCAGCCCCAGCATTTT. Residues: CASSPTDRGSNQPQHF.

The chain uses TRBV6-5 and TRBJ2-1; tentative D call: TRBD2 (5 bases). CDR3 length equals 14 residues. V was cut by 6 bases and J by 1 base, with 10 bases left in between. In germline, CDR1 is MNHEY, CDR2 SVGAGI. CDR3 sequence reads: CASRKAESYNEQFF. The CDR3 bases are TGTGCCAGCAGAAAAGCGGAATCCTACAATGAGCAGTTCTTC.

About this clone: Just one base apart from a much larger clone, this may be a read error. The chain uses TRBV7-6 and TRBJ1-1; D is unresolved. CDR3 length equals 13 residues. Trimming took off 5 bases at V and 1 base at J, with 8 bases between the two ends. The germline gives CDR1 SGHVS, CDR2 FNYEAQ. CDR3 bases: TGTGCCAGCAGCCCCTCGGGGAACACTGAAGCTTTCTTT. It codes for CASSPSGNTEAFF. Full variable domain (outside the CDR3, taken from reference TRBV7-6 and TRBJ1-1): GAGVSQSPRYKVTKRGQDVALRCDPISGHVSLYWYRQALGQGPEFLTYFNYEAQQDKSGLPNDRFSAERPEGSISTLTIQRTEQRDSAMYRCASSPSGNTEAFFGQGTRLTVV.

The chain has TRBV7-9 and TRBJ2-7; tentative D call: TRBD1 (6 bases). Trimming cost V 0 bases and J 0 bases, with 15 bases left between them. Per the germline V gene, CDR1 is SEHNR and CDR2 is FQNEAQ (reference sequence). The CDR3 is made up of 17 amino acids. This CDR3 is CASSLAAGTDSSYEQYF. The CDR3 DNA sequence: TGTGCCAGCAGCTTAGCGGCAGGGACGGACAGCTCCTACGAGCAGTACTTC.

V is TRBV6-6 and J is TRBJ2-5; TRBD1 agrees at 10 bases. Trimming cost V 2 bases and J 11 bases; bases outside gene matches: 11. This CDR3 is built from 15 residues. Germline V gene sequence: CDR1 MNHNY, CDR2 SVGAGI (reference sequence). DNA for the CDR3: TGTGCCAGCAGTTACGGGGACAGGGGCCCGGGGGAGCAGTACTTC. This encodes CASSYGDRGPGEQYF.

The V call is TRBV19, the J call TRBJ2-1; TRBD2 agrees at 9 bases. This CDR3 contains 15 residues. The V gene's germline CDR1 is LNHDA and CDR2 SQIVND (reference sequence). V shed 10 bases, J shed 3 bases, and the junction held 10 bases outside the gene matches. DNA of the CDR3: TGTGCCACCGCTAGCGGGAACCTACTCTACAATGAGCAGTTCTTC. Residues: CATASGNLLYNEQFF.

The genes are TRBV19 and TRBJ1-2; no reliable D call. The CDR3 loop spans 13 amino acids. Trimming cost V 4 bases and J 1 base, with 7 bases left between them. CDR1 and CDR2 from the germline V gene are LNHDA and SQIVND (reference sequence). The CDR3 is CASSRGNNYGYTF. CDR3 coding DNA: TGTGCCAGTAGTAGAGGGAATAACTATGGCTACACCTTC.

The chain combines TRBV28 with TRBJ1-2; 11 bases agree with TRBD1. Germline CDR1 MDHEN, CDR2 SYDVKM. J gave up 4 bases and V 6 bases, and 4 bases lay outside the gene matches. The CDR3 sequence is 14 residues long. The CDR3 spells CASSPGTGGYGYTF. The CDR3 nucleotides read TGTGCCAGCAGCCCGGGGACAGGGGGCTATGGCTACACCTTC.

The chain employs TRBV5-1 and TRBJ2-7, with a tentative D call TRBD2 (5 bases). The CDR3 runs to 15 residues. The ends were cut back, 0 bases at V and 7 bases at J, with 17 bases in the middle. Germline values: CDR1 SGHRS, CDR2 YFSETQ. The DNA of the CDR3 is TGCGCCAGCAGCTTGGTAGTCTCCCCATCGGGGGAGCAGTACTTC. Its translation is CASSLVVSPSGEQYF.

On this clone: Other DNA sequences in this specimen translate into the identical CDR3. For the CDR3, the DNA is TGTGCCAGCAGCTTAGAGGCAGGGGTCTTTTCTGGGGCCAACGTCCTGACTTTC. Amino acids: CASSLEAGVFSGANVLTF. The chain recombines TRBV7-8 with TRBJ2-6, with D possibly matching TRBD1 (6 bases). V was shortened by 1 base and J by 1 base, with 14 bases between the two germline ends. The CDR3 length is 18 residues. In germline, CDR1 is SGHVS, CDR2 FQNEAQ.

The rearrangement joins TRBV6-1 to TRBJ1-2; TRBD1 is a possible D gene (6 bases). V lost 9 bases, J lost 2 bases, and 16 bases lay in between. The CDR3 extends over 14 amino acids. The germline V gene encodes CDR1 MNHNS and CDR2 SASEGT. CDR3 nucleotide sequence: TGTGCCAGTCGGGACACACGAAAAAACTATGGCTACACCTTC. Protein: CASRDTRKNYGYTF.

The rearrangement joins TRBV28 to TRBJ1-4; unclear D gene. V was pared by 4 bases and J by 2 bases, with 14 bases between. The CDR3 runs to 16 residues. Per germline, CDR1 MDHEN and CDR2 SYDVKM. The CDR3 is CASSSRGFGTNEKLFF. In DNA form, the CDR3 reads TGTGCCAGCAGTTCCCGAGGGTTCGGGACTAATGAAAAACTGTTTTTT.

The V gene is TRBV6-1, the J gene TRBJ1-2, with 8 bases that match TRBD1. V lost 5 bases, J lost 8 bases, and 7 bases stayed unmatched. The germline V gene has CDR1 MNHNS and CDR2 SASEGT. The CDR3 covers 13 residues. CDR3 DNA: TGTGCCAGCAGTTATGACAGGGGAGGCGGCTACACCTTC. Encoded protein: CASSYDRGGGYTF.

The chain links TRBV27 to TRBJ2-1; maybe TRBD1 (6 bases). CDR3 size: 13 residues. Germline V gene lookup returns CDR1 MNHEY and CDR2 SMNVEV (reference sequence). Trimming cost V 0 bases and J 7 bases, with 7 bases left between them. This chain's CDR3 is CASSLSDRNEQFF. CDR3 in DNA: TGTGCCAGCAGTTTATCAGACAGGAATGAGCAGTTCTTC.

The chain is built from TRBV4-3 and TRBJ2-7, with D perhaps TRBD2 (6 bases). Looked up from germline, CDR1 is LGHNA and CDR2 is YSLEER. V shed 4 bases and J shed 2 bases, with 15 bases lying between them. The CDR3 is made up of 15 amino acids. Written as DNA, the CDR3 is TGCGCCAGCAGCCCTAGGACGGGGGATCCCTACGAGCAGTACTTC. It translates to CASSPRTGDPYEQYF.

In its sample, this clone was seen a few times. The gene calls are TRBV27 and TRBJ1-2; D may be TRBD1 (5 bases). Trimming removed 0 bases at V and 4 bases at J, with 15 bases between. The CDR3 contains 16 residues. Germline lookup yields CDR1 MNHEY and CDR2 SMNVEV (reference sequence). This CDR3 is CASSLSIVGGVYGYTF. CDR3 nucleotides: TGTGCCAGCAGTTTATCCATTGTGGGGGGTGTCTATGGCTACACCTTC.

The chain combines TRBV5-1 with TRBJ2-1; a weak D match, TRBD1 (6 bases). The CDR3 is made up of 14 amino acids. With 0 bases removed from V and 8 bases from J, the gap between germline ends came to 12 bases. Germline lookup yields CDR1 SGHRS and CDR2 YFSETQ. CDR3 region: CASSLGRQGHEQFF. The DNA for the CDR3 is TGCGCCAGCAGCTTGGGTCGCCAGGGGCATGAGCAGTTCTTC.